The 30 T cell receptor beta chains reported below all come from one sample, sequenced in a study of TIL therapy for anti-PD-1-resistant metastatic lung cancer. The sample's time point: pre-treatment sample, taken before nivolumab and TIL therapy. Sequencing used immunoSEQ v3. Method: immunoSEQ multiplex PCR; TCRdb's copy keeps in-frame clones and lacks some. The sample contains roughly 17,000 clones, over 70% of which appear only once. The sequences come from blood, collected at baseline. These receptors were collected from a person between 25 and 80 years old with non-small cell lung cancer.

The chain links TRBV5-6 to TRBJ2-5; D unresolved. The DNA end lines up better with TRBJ2-7; the J call may be wrong. The CDR3 loop spans 16 amino acids. Looked up from germline, CDR1 is SGHDT and CDR2 is YYEEEE. CDR3 protein: CASSFRPPKDLHEQYF. The CDR3, as DNA: TGTGCCAGCAGCTTTAGACCCCCGAAGGACCTACACGAGCAGTACTTC.

This chain joins TRBV7-2 and TRBJ2-3; perhaps TRBD2 as D (5 bases). The CDR3 is 13 residues long. Deletions cut 3 bases from V and 8 bases from J, with 12 bases between. Per germline, CDR1 SGHTA and CDR2 FQGNSA. CDR3 loop: CASSLRRGSTQYF. CDR3 nucleotides: TGTGCCAGCAGCTTGCGGCGAGGGAGTACGCAGTATTTT.

The chain recombines TRBV13 with TRBJ2-7, with 7 bases fitting TRBD1. In germline, CDR1 is PRHDT, CDR2 FYEKMQ (reference sequence). The CDR3 is 13 amino acids. With V trimmed by 4 bases and J by 3 bases, 3 bases remained unmatched. CDR3 nucleotide sequence: TGTGCCAGCAGCTCAGACAGGGACTACGAGCAGTACTTC. Translated: CASSSDRDYEQYF.

The chain links TRBV4-3 to TRBJ1-6; 7 bases agree with TRBD1. CDR3 length: 14 amino acids. The ends lost 5 bases at V and 7 bases at J; junction bases unmatched: 5. The germline V gene encodes CDR1 LGHNA and CDR2 YSLEER. For the CDR3, the DNA is TGCGCCAGCAGCACGGGACAGTCCAATTCACCCCTCCACTTT. Translation gives CASSTGQSNSPLHF.

The chain employs TRBV5-6 and TRBJ2-6; weak D call: TRBD1 (6 bases). V lost 0 bases and J lost 2, with 15 bases in between. The CDR3 extends over 18 amino acids. Germline CDR1 SGHDT, CDR2 YYEEEE. CDR3 residues: CASSLEGRGIAGANVLTF. The CDR3 DNA reads as TGTGCCAGCAGCTTGGAGGGCAGGGGTATTGCTGGGGCCAACGTCCTGACTTTC.

This rearrangement joins TRBV11-3 to TRBJ2-2; D call uncertain. V dropped 0 bases and J dropped 1 base, with 3 bases sitting between them. The CDR3 consists of 14 residues. Germline CDR1 is SGHNT and CDR2 is YENEEA. The CDR3 coding sequence is TGTGCCAGCAGCTTAGACATGAACACCGGGGAGCTGTTTTTT. It specifies CASSLDMNTGELFF.

The chain recombines TRBV2 with TRBJ2-3; no definite D call. Germline assignment: CDR1 SNHLY and CDR2 FYNNEI. The CDR3 spans 16 residues. Trimming stripped 2 bases from V and 0 bases from J, with 12 bases between. The CDR3 loop reads CASSEWPGRSTDTQYF. In DNA form, the CDR3 reads TGTGCCAGCAGTGAATGGCCGGGCCGTAGCACAGATACGCAGTATTTT.

The V gene is TRBV18, the J gene TRBJ2-3, with D maybe TRBD2 (5 bases). The V gene's germline CDR1 is KGHSH and CDR2 LQKENI. Deletions cut 6 bases from V and 4 bases from J, with 11 bases between. The CDR3 length is 13 residues. CDR3 in DNA: TGTGCCAGCTCCCTATTGGGAGCAGATACGCAGTATTTT. This translates into CASSLLGADTQYF.

The chain combines TRBV27 with TRBJ2-7; TRBD1 agrees at 9 bases. The CDR3 has 14 amino acids. The V gene's germline CDR1 is MNHEY and CDR2 SMNVEV (reference sequence). V shed 3 bases, J shed 6 bases, and the junction held 6 bases outside the gene matches. CDR3 bases: TGTGCCAGCAGTTTGAAGGGGACAGGGCGCGAGCAGTACTTC. This encodes CASSLKGTGREQYF.

V gene TRBV5-6 combines with J gene TRBJ1-5, with 7 positions matching TRBD1. J gave up 4 bases and V 1 base, and 2 bases lay outside the gene matches. This CDR3 has 14 residues. CDR1 is SGHDT and CDR2 is YYEEEE in the germline V gene. CDR3 DNA sequence: TGTGCCAGCAGCTTGATGACAGGGAATCAGCCCCAGCATTTT. Amino acids: CASSLMTGNQPQHF. The full variable domain, with the rest looked up from reference TRBV5-6 and TRBJ1-5, is DAGVTQSPTHLIKTRGQQVTLRCSPKSGHDTVSWYQQALGQGPQFIFQYYEEEERQRGNFPDRFSGHQFPNYSSELNVNALLLGDSALYLCASSLMTGNQPQHFGDGTRLSIL.

The chain links TRBV7-2 to TRBJ1-1; TRBD1 matches at 10 bases. This CDR3 is 15 amino acids long. With V trimmed by 1 base and J by 3 bases, 2 bases remained unmatched. CDR1 and CDR2 from the germline V gene are SGHTA and FQGNSA. The CDR3 here is CASSLDGTGDTEAFF. The CDR3 DNA reads as TGTGCCAGCAGCTTAGATGGGACAGGGGACACTGAAGCTTTCTTT. Full variable domain (remainder filled in from reference TRBV7-2 and TRBJ1-1): GAGVSQSPSNKVTEKGKDVELRCDPISGHTALYWYRQSLGQGLEFLIYFQGNSAPDKSGLPSDRFSAERTGGSVSTLTIQRTQQEDSAVYLCASSLDGTGDTEAFFGQGTRLTVV.

The chain recombines TRBV2 with TRBJ2-1, with D unresolved. The CDR3 covers 13 residues. Trimming pared 3 bases from V and 2 bases from J, leaving 5 bases between. The germline V gene encodes CDR1 SNHLY and CDR2 FYNNEI. CDR3 residues: CASSDAAYNEQFF. CDR3 nucleotides: TGTGCCAGCAGTGACGCTGCCTACAATGAGCAGTTCTTC.

There are a few counts of this clone. V usage is TRBV6-1 and J usage is TRBJ2-3; D perhaps matches TRBD2 (6 bases). The CDR3 sequence is 18 residues long. V lost 0 bases to trimming and J lost 4 bases, with 20 bases between them. Germline V gene lookup returns CDR1 MNHNS and CDR2 SASEGT. The CDR3 spells CASSEALRTIGVSDTQYF. CDR3 in DNA: TGTGCCAGCAGTGAAGCTTTGAGGACTATTGGAGTTTCAGATACGCAGTATTTT.

The V call is TRBV7-6, the J call TRBJ2-3; unclear D gene. V lost 1 base, J lost 1 base, and 9 bases lay in between. Germline V gene sequence: CDR1 SGHVS, CDR2 FNYEAQ. The CDR3 consists of 15 residues. As DNA, the CDR3 is TGTGCCAGCAGCTTAGTTTCTCAGGGCACAGATACGCAGTATTTT. It translates to CASSLVSQGTDTQYF.

The V gene is TRBV7-9, the J gene TRBJ1-4; 7 positions match TRBD1. The CDR3 has 17 residues. The ends lost 1 base at V and 9 bases at J; junction bases unmatched: 14. CDR1 SEHNR and CDR2 FQNEAQ come from the germline V gene (reference sequence). CDR3 nucleotides: TGTGCCAGCAGCTTAGGGACGCAAATCCGGGACAGTAAAAAACTGTTTTTT. Translated, it gives CASSLGTQIRDSKKLFF.

This chain joins TRBV4-1 and TRBJ1-1; 9 nucleotides agree with TRBD1. The V gene end was trimmed by 0 bases and the J gene end by 0 bases; junction bases not matched to a gene: 20. Germline-derived CDR1 and CDR2 are MGHRA and YSYEKL. The CDR3 has 22 residues. The CDR3 region has the DNA TGCGCCAGCAGCCAAGATTTTCGGGACAGGGACATCCAGATTCATCTGAACACTGAAGCTTTCTTT. This codes for CASSQDFRDRDIQIHLNTEAFF.

This clone ranks as medium-sized. This chain links TRBV18 with TRBJ2-2; 8 bases map to TRBD1. After removal of 3 bases from V and 1 base from J, the junction contained 7 bases not matched to a gene. The CDR3 extends over 17 amino acids. Germline-derived CDR1 and CDR2 are KGHSH and LQKENI. Here the CDR3 DNA reads TGTGCCAGCTCACCTCCCCTCAGGGGGCGGAACACCGGGGAGCTGTTTTTT. Its translation is CASSPPLRGRNTGELFF.

This CDR3 is CASSDLAGSHEQFF. In DNA form, the CDR3 reads TGTGCCAGCAGCGATCTAGCGGGGAGCCATGAGCAGTTCTTC. The genes are TRBV9 and TRBJ2-1; 9 nucleotides align to TRBD2. Germline V gene lookup returns CDR1 SGDLS and CDR2 YYNGEE. This CDR3 contains 14 residues. Germline trimming cut 3 bases from V and 8 bases from J; bases unmatched to any gene: 6.

V is TRBV28 and J is TRBJ1-5; D not resolved. Germline CDR1 is MDHEN and CDR2 is SYDVKM. Trimming removed 1 base from V and 4 bases from J, with 5 bases in between. The CDR3 is 13 residues long. The CDR3 DNA follows: TGTGCCAGCAGTTTATACACGAATCAGCCCCAGCATTTT. Encoded protein: CASSLYTNQPQHF.

The chain carries TRBV7-2 and TRBJ1-2; D is undetermined. Trimming took off 8 bases at V and 8 bases at J, with 15 bases between the two ends. Germline CDR1 and CDR2: SGHTA and FQGNSA. The CDR3 is 12 residues long. This CDR3 reads CASSLSVGGYTF. In nucleotides, the CDR3 is TGTGCCAGCTCCCTCTCGGTGGGCGGCTACACCTTC.

CDR3 sequence reads: CASSQDSGGAYNEQFF. CDR3 DNA sequence: TGTGCCAGCAGCCAAGATAGCGGGGGGGCCTACAATGAGCAGTTCTTC. The J gene is TRBJ2-1, the V gene TRBV4-2; 11 bases fit TRBD2. Unmatched junction bases numbered 0, after V lost 0 bases and J lost 2 bases. This CDR3 is 16 amino acids long. Germline CDR1 and CDR2: LGHNA and YNFKEQ.

This clone was counted a few times. The V and J genes are TRBV7-3 and TRBJ2-2, with TRBD2 matching over 7 bases. Trimming removed 6 bases from V and 4 bases from J; junction bases left unmatched: 5. CDR1 SGHTA and CDR2 FQGTGA come from the germline V gene. The CDR3 spans 14 residues. Here the CDR3 DNA reads TGTGCCAGCAGATTTAGCGGGTCCACCGGGGAGCTGTTTTTT. This gives the protein CASRFSGSTGELFF.

This chain joins TRBV6-5 and TRBJ2-7; the D call may be TRBD1 or TRBD2 (5 bases each). V shed 5 bases and J shed 2 bases, with 16 bases lying between them. The CDR3 has 15 amino acids. From germline, CDR1 is MNHEY and CDR2 SVGAGI. CDR3 sequence (DNA): TGTGCCAGCAGTCCAAGTAATCTGGGGGCCTACGAGCAGTACTTC. Its translation: CASSPSNLGAYEQYF.

In its sample, this clone was seen a few times. The chain joins TRBV6-1 to TRBJ1-2; 12 positions match TRBD1. This CDR3 spans 14 amino acids. Per the germline V gene, CDR1 is MNHNS and CDR2 is SASEGT. J gave up 8 bases and V 6 bases, and 7 bases lay outside the gene matches. CDR3 bases: TGTGCCAGCAGAGGGGACAGGGGGCTGTCGGGCTACACCTTC. This translates into CASRGDRGLSGYTF.

V is TRBV7-9 and J is TRBJ1-6; D is possibly TRBD1 (5 bases). CDR3 length: 14 residues. The germline V and J ends were trimmed by 4 bases and 9 bases, with 13 bases remaining between them. Germline values: CDR1 SEHNR, CDR2 FQNEAQ (reference sequence). CDR3 DNA sequence: TGTGCCAGCAGCTCCGGGACCTCGGGTTCACCCCTCCACTTT. Protein product: CASSSGTSGSPLHF.

The V and J genes are TRBV29-1 and TRBJ2-1; no firm D call. The germline CDR1 and CDR2 sequences are SQVTM and ANQGSEA. The CDR3 consists of 12 residues. V lost 7 bases and J 2 bases, leaving 9 bases between the germline ends. DNA for the CDR3: TGCAGCGCCCCGAGAGCCTACAATGAGCAGTTCTTC. Residues: CSAPRAYNEQFF.

J is TRBJ2-7 and V is TRBV4-3; D is perhaps TRBD2 (5 bases). From germline, CDR1 is LGHNA and CDR2 YSLEER. Trimming pared 0 bases from V and 6 bases from J, leaving 15 bases between. This CDR3 has 15 residues. The CDR3: CASSQDLGLGGEQYF. The CDR3 DNA sequence: TGCGCCAGCAGCCAAGATTTGGGCCTAGGAGGCGAGCAGTACTTC.

The J gene is TRBJ1-2, the V gene TRBV5-4, with D tentatively TRBD1 (5 bases). Trimming pared 6 bases from V and 1 base from J, leaving 10 bases between. This CDR3 has 13 residues. Germline loops: CDR1 SGHNT, CDR2 YYREEE (reference sequence). The CDR3 DNA is TGTGCCAGCAAAGGGGCGGTTAACTATGGCTACACCTTC. It translates to CASKGAVNYGYTF. The variable domain in full, with the rest retrieved from reference TRBV5-4 and TRBJ1-2, is ETGVTQSPTHLIKTRGQQVTLRCSSQSGHNTVSWYQQALGQGPQFIFQYYREEENGRGNFPPRFSGLQFPNYSSELNVNALELDDSALYLCASKGAVNYGYTFGSGTRLTVV.

The chain joins TRBV4-1 to TRBJ2-1; weak D call: TRBD1 (6 bases). The CDR3 is made up of 16 amino acids. Looked up from germline, CDR1 is MGHRA and CDR2 is YSYEKL. V was clipped by 3 bases and J by 4 bases, with 16 bases between them. CDR3: CASSHFGTPTYNEQFF. The CDR3 coding sequence is TGCGCCAGCAGCCATTTCGGGACACCTACGTACAATGAGCAGTTCTTC.

This clone appeared a single time. The chain is built from TRBV29-1 and TRBJ1-2; D ambiguous. V was pared by 7 bases and J by 6 bases, with 15 bases between. This CDR3 spans 12 amino acids. The germline V gene has CDR1 SQVTM and CDR2 ANQGSEA. In nucleotides, the CDR3 is TGCAGCGGGAGTGAGTCCGGGGATGGCTACACCTTC. It specifies CSGSESGDGYTF.